This entry features one T cell receptor (beta chain) sequence. Its specific antigen is unknown. The sample holds no much larger clone one base away, and base qualities are not on file. This sample was included in a study of identical twins (dated by TCRdb to the mid-2010s). Notes on the research overall: The study deep-sequenced TCR alpha and beta repertoires from monozygotic twins, unrelated adults of various ages and cord blood to test whether fetal clonotypes persist. Replicate twin experiments were performed at different times using different library preparation protocols to rule out contamination.

Every donor was a healthy Caucasian. The twin cohort comprised three pairs of female monozygotic twins, all aged roughly 18 to 30 years. Peripheral blood mononuclear cells were used as the source from which RNA for TCR libraries was isolated. Library preparation employed 5' RACE. Sequencing took place on an Illumina HiSeq 2000. Template switching introduced a universal primer binding site; the final cDNA contained a unique molecular identifier, enabling accurate counting of TCR cDNA molecules. Specific primers in the conserved constant-segment region were used to synthesize first-strand cDNA for TCR alpha and beta chains. Each cDNA library was double barcoded, with a SMART-Mk sample barcode plus Illumina barcodes, to control for contamination. TruSeq adapter sequences along with Illumina sample barcodes were introduced in two successive PCR steps. Sequencing of the TCR alpha and beta cDNA libraries was done on the Illumina HiSeq platform using custom primers. The study's processing was this. Raw reads were processed with MiGEC to extract unique molecular identifiers, and MiXCR was used to determine CDR3 positions. For each individual, recombination models were inferred using an EM algorithm with the repgenHMM and IGoR tools. The tcR package in R was used for shared clonotype analysis, with sharing normalized by the product of cloneset sizes. To study raw recombination without the effects of thymic and clonal selection, out-of-frame nonproductive sequences were analyzed. TCRdb passed the public sequencing reads through fastp at Q25 and MiXCR, retaining productive beta sequences. Each record represents a unique CDR3 protein, reported with the most common genes and DNA among its rows. The V and J calls and clone size come from TCRdb's table, not from the authors' own analysis. A total of 500,000 to 650,000 distinct CDR3 sequences appear in this sample, just over 7% of them only once. Roughly 1.6% of the sample rests with the top ten.

What the study reported, not specific to this receptor: In monozygotic twins, out-of-frame TCR alpha sharing was systematically underestimated by recombination models, although the models agreed with sharing between unrelated individuals. Excess twin sharing in beta out-of-frame sequences was weaker because fewer shared sequences lowered the signal-to-noise ratio. Invariant T cells such as MAIT and iNKT could partly confound zero-insertion analyses, although diverse VJ usage argued against such confounding for most clonotypes. Compared with coincidental sharing between unrelated individuals, out-of-frame TCR alpha sequences shared between twins showed an excess of sequences with low generation probability. Abundant cord blood beta clonotypes had fewer insertions, young adult naive repertoires showed a similar but weaker trend, and memory repertoires showed no such trend. Because the same donors could not be followed over many years, conclusions were based on cross-sectional statistical analysis.

The CDR3, from cysteine to phenylalanine, totals 18 residues. Just CDR3 DNA is preserved here, 54 bases in frame from base 1. In the germline V gene, CDR1 corresponds to ENHRY and CDR2 to SYGVKD. Unmatched junction bases come to 15, with V trimmed by 3 bases and J by 2 bases. The same data also contributed to another study, on yellow fever vaccine responses in identical twins. Reported in the second study: The authors reported that the T cell response to vaccination in identical twins appeared partly convergent and partly personalized. Focusing on identical twins, the study followed the T cell clones that responded to the vaccine, and did so with precision.

This TCR was recovered from a woman aged 18 to 35 in good health. The sequence is built from TRBV10-3 and TRBJ2-7, and TRBD2 aligns with 8 junction nucleotides. Sequenced material: PBMCs. The DNA is TGTGCCATCAGTGACCCGGACGGGAGGGCTGTCGGAGCCTACGAGCAGTACTTC. Its translation reads: CAISDPDGRAVGAYEQYF.